The 4 T cell receptor beta chains in this list originate from one sample, sequenced in a study of blood T cell repertoires in COVID-19. The table came from immunoSEQ multiplex PCR; TCRdb's copy has only in-frame clones and leaves some out. The data contain about 110,000 clones, around 80% of them singletons. The specimen was peripheral blood. These receptors all come from a woman of 80 years or more with active or convalescent COVID-19.

The CDR3 bases are TGTGCCAGCAGCTTACAGGCAGGATCCACCGGGGAGCTGTTTTTT. It codes for CASSLQAGSTGELFF. V gene TRBV7-2 combines with J gene TRBJ2-2; D gene ambiguous. The CDR3 totals 15 residues. The germline CDR1 and CDR2 sequences are SGHTA and FQGNSA. The V end was cut by 2 bases, the J end by 4 bases, with 11 bases between.

DNA of the CDR3: TGTGCCAGCAGCAATAGCGGAGGCGGAGGTGAGACCCAGTACTTC. Translated, it gives CASSNSGGGGETQYF. The chain combines TRBV13 with TRBJ2-5; D might be TRBD2 (6 bases). This CDR3 contains 15 residues. Trimming pared 5 bases from V and 5 bases from J, leaving 18 bases between. Germline V gives CDR1 PRHDT, CDR2 FYEKMQ (reference sequence).

The V and J genes are TRBV19 and TRBJ2-7; possibly TRBD2 for D (5 bases). Germline assignment: CDR1 LNHDA and CDR2 SQIVND (reference sequence). V dropped 3 bases and J dropped 2 bases, with 11 bases sitting between them. The CDR3 extends over 14 amino acids. CDR3 DNA sequence: TGTGCCAGTAGTATTATTGAGGGCCCCTACGAGCAGTACTTC. The encoded protein is CASSIIEGPYEQYF.

The chain links TRBV3-1 (or the pseudogene TRBV3-2) to TRBJ1-2, with 8 bases matching TRBD1. The ends lost 0 bases at V and 4 bases at J; junction bases unmatched: 1. CDR1 is LGHDT and CDR2 is YNNKEL in the germline V gene (reference sequence). The CDR3 contains 14 residues. The CDR3: CASSQDRGPYGYTF. Written as DNA, the CDR3 is TGTGCCAGCAGCCAAGACAGGGGGCCCTATGGCTACACCTTC.